This T cell receptor beta chain was retrieved from a study of cytomegalovirus exposure and HLA in healthy donors. Regarding the study as a whole: Previously analyzed data showed that most TCR beta V segments were productive at a frequency of about 87% or about 30%. As was reported, the classifier diagnosed cytomegalovirus status with high specificity and sensitivity. Serostatus for CMV was the only available immune exposure information.

Worth noting for this clone: Antigen unknown.

Germline loops: CDR1 SGHTA, CDR2 FQGTGA. Trimming cost V 4 bases and J 7 bases; bases outside gene matches: 5. This CDR3 has 15 residues. Primers: 60 Vbeta forward and 13 Jbeta reverse. In the authors' methods: A later analysis counted some 87 million unique TCR beta chains, 10 million to 12 million shared. Generated by immunoSEQ multiplex PCR, the TCRdb table keeps only in-frame clones and is missing some. The V and J calls and the clone size are those of that table, but D and trimming were determined from the DNA. The listing records 150,000 to 200,000 clones. This chain links TRBV7-3 with TRBJ2-1; TRBD2 matches 12 bases. The sequence came from a woman aged 18-30 years in good health and CMV-seropositive. The sequenced sample consisted of PBMCs. This chain's CDR3 is CASSSLAGGQNEQFF. The DNA for the CDR3 is TGTGCCAGCAGCTCCCTAGCGGGGGGGCAGAATGAGCAGTTCTTC.